The TCR beta chain under discussion was sequenced for a study of T cells in Graves' hyperthyroidism and ophthalmopathy. Every diagnosis used clinical symptoms, serum thyroxine and TRAb, thyroid ultrasound and orbital computed tomography. V lost 0 bases, J lost 3 bases, and 4 bases stayed unmatched. The length of the CDR3 is 16 residues. The germline V gene has CDR1 SNHLY and CDR2 FYNNEI. Amplification targeted TCR beta CDR3 regions from RNA transcripts. Researchers ran a first-round RT-PCR on the TCR CDR3 using the HTBI primer set. TCRdb redid the calling of the multiplex PCR reads with MiXCR, one entry per CDR3 protein. The sample contains some 740,000 distinct CDR3 sequences, 14% of which appear only once.

This clonotype was sampled from a woman in her late teens or twenties with Graves' hyperthyroidism. Sequenced input: blood. J is TRBJ2-7 and V is TRBV2; TRBD1 aligns across 11 bases. This chain's CDR3 is CASSEAQGTGGYEQYF. Written as DNA, the CDR3 is TGTGCCAGCAGTGAAGCGCAGGGGACAGGGGGCTACGAGCAGTACTTC.